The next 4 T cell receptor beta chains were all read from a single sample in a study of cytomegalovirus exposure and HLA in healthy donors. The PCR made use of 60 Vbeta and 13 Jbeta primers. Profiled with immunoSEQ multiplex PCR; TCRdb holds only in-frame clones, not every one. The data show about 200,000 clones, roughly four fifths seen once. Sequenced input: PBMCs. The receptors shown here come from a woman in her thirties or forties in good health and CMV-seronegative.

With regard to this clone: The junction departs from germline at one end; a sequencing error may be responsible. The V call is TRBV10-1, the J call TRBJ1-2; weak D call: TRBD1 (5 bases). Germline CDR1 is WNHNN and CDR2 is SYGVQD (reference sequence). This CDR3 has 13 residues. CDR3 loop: CATSRGSNYGYTF. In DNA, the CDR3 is TGCGCCACCAGTCGGGGGTCCAACTATGGCTACACCTTC.

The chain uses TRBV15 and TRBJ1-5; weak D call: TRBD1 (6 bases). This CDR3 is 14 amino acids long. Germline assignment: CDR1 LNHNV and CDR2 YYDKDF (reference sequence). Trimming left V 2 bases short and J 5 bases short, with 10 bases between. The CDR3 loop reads CATSRTGTYQPQHF. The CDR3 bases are TGTGCCACCAGCAGAACAGGGACCTATCAGCCCCAGCATTTT.

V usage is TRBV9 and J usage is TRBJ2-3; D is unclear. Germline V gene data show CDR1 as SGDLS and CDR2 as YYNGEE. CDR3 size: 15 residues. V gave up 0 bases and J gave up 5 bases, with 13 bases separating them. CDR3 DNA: TGTGCCAGCAGCGTAGATGGTGCTAGAGTAGATACGCAGTATTTT. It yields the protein CASSVDGARVDTQYF.

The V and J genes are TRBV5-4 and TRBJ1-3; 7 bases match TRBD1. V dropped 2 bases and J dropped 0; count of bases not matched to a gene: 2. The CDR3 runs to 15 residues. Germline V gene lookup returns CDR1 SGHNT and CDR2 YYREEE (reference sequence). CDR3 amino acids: CASSFRGNSGNTIYF. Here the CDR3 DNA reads TGTGCCAGCAGCTTCAGGGGGAACTCTGGAAACACCATATATTTT.